The 10 T cell receptor beta chains listed next were all sequenced from one sample in a study of cytomegalovirus exposure and HLA in healthy donors. A multiplex PCR was run with 60 Vbeta primers and 13 Jbeta primers. Generated by immunoSEQ multiplex PCR, the TCRdb table keeps only in-frame clones and is missing some. Seen here are around 140,000 clones, less than 85% observed once, and the top ten hold about 1.5%. Sequencing was carried out using PBMCs. The source of these receptors is a middle-aged man in good health and CMV-seronegative.

The V gene is TRBV19, the J gene TRBJ2-4; 8 nucleotides line up with TRBD2. The CDR3 contains 13 residues. Germline V gene lookup returns CDR1 LNHDA and CDR2 SQIVND (reference sequence). The junction had 6 bases not matched to a gene; V was cut back by 5 bases and J by 9 bases. The CDR3 reads CASSGSGGGIQYF. CDR3 DNA: TGTGCCAGTAGTGGGTCGGGGGGGGGCATTCAGTACTTC.

This clone occurred a few times. The V call is TRBV10-3, the J call TRBJ2-7; tentatively, D is TRBD2 (6 bases). Deletions cut 0 bases from V and 7 bases from J, with 10 bases between. The CDR3 has 13 residues. CDR1 ENHRY and CDR2 SYGVKD come from the germline V gene. For the CDR3, the DNA is TGTGCCATCAGTGAGTCTTTAGGGAGGGAGCAGTACTTC. Translated, it gives CAISESLGREQYF.

V is TRBV9 and J is TRBJ2-5; a weak D match, TRBD2 (6 bases). The CDR3 consists of 15 residues. V was shortened by 4 bases and J by 3 bases, with 16 bases between the two germline ends. In germline, CDR1 is SGDLS, CDR2 YYNGEE. The CDR3 coding sequence is TGTGCCAGCAGCCCGTCGGGACTGCGGGAAGAGACCCAGTACTTC. Protein sequence: CASSPSGLREETQYF.

This clone has a single count. V usage is TRBV9 and J usage is TRBJ2-3; no definite D call. Germline V gene data show CDR1 as SGDLS and CDR2 as YYNGEE. The CDR3 length is 12 residues. The germline V and J ends were trimmed by 0 bases and 5 bases, with 4 bases remaining between them. CDR3 region: CASSVDRDTQYF. The CDR3 DNA sequence: TGTGCCAGCAGCGTAGATAGAGATACGCAGTATTTT.

The chain uses TRBV29-1 and TRBJ2-7; D possibly corresponds to TRBD1 (6 bases). In germline, CDR1 is SQVTM, CDR2 ANQGSEA. V dropped 6 bases and J dropped 0 bases, with 15 bases sitting between them. The CDR3 covers 14 residues. The DNA of the CDR3 is TGCAGCGTAGCCGGGACAACTCGCTCCTACGAGCAGTACTTC. Amino acid sequence: CSVAGTTRSYEQYF.

There are a few counts of this clone. This chain connects TRBV30 to TRBJ2-1, with a possible D match to TRBD1 (6 bases). Trimming shortened V by 2 bases and J by 3 bases, and 17 bases separated the two germline ends. The CDR3 extends over 16 amino acids. Per germline, CDR1 GTSNPN and CDR2 SVGIG (reference sequence). Here the CDR3 DNA reads TGTGCCTGGAGTTCCCCTGCGGACAGACTCTACAATGAGCAGTTCTTC. Translating gives CAWSSPADRLYNEQFF.

The chain links TRBV5-8 to TRBJ2-2; possible D gene TRBD1, 5 bases. CDR3 length: 15 residues. The germline V gene encodes CDR1 SGHTS and CDR2 YDEGEE. Trimming took off 1 base at V and 5 bases at J, with 12 bases between the two ends. The CDR3 loop is CASSLLGRRTGELFF. The DNA for the CDR3 is TGTGCCAGCAGCTTGCTGGGGCGGCGGACCGGGGAGCTGTTTTTT.

J is TRBJ2-3 and V is TRBV4-2; D perhaps matches TRBD2 (5 bases). The CDR3 contains 17 residues. Germline loops: CDR1 LGHNA, CDR2 YNFKEQ. Trimming removed 0 bases from V and 3 bases from J, with 16 bases in between. Written as DNA, the CDR3 is TGTGCCAGCAGCCAAGATCCGACTACCCCTCCAACAGATACGCAGTATTTT. Translated: CASSQDPTTPPTDTQYF.

The CDR3 sequence: CASSQDREQFF. The CDR3 DNA reads as TGCGCCAGCAGCCAAGATCGTGAGCAGTTCTTC. The chain joins TRBV4-3 to TRBJ2-1, with D hard to call. V was pared by 0 bases and J by 9 bases, with 3 bases between. Germline V gene data show CDR1 as LGHNA and CDR2 as YSLEER. This CDR3 has 11 amino acids.

The chain links TRBV7-3 to TRBJ2-1; the D gene is possibly TRBD1 (6 bases). V gave up 2 bases and J gave up 6 bases, with 20 bases separating them. This CDR3 spans 17 amino acids. Germline CDR1 SGHTA, CDR2 FQGTGA. The CDR3, as DNA: TGTGCCAGCAGCTTACGCCAGACAGGTGTGGGATCCAATGAGCAGTTCTTC. Translating it yields CASSLRQTGVGSNEQFF.